This T cell receptor (beta chain) was recovered during a study of shared T cell receptors in the human thymus. Profiled with immunoSEQ multiplex PCR; TCRdb holds only in-frame clones, not every one. The sample includes approximately 580,000 clones, about four fifths of them seen just once. The junction had 11 bases not matched to a gene; V was cut back by 0 bases and J by 2 bases. Germline V lookup: CDR1 LGHNA, CDR2 YSLEER. This CDR3 comprises 18 residues. The same data also contributed to another study, on human thymus T cells.

The sequence was obtained from a boy under two years old with a congenital heart defect. The V and J genes are TRBV4-3 and TRBJ1-1; 8 nucleotides match TRBD1. Material for sequencing was thymocytes. The CDR3 region has the DNA TGCGCCAGCAGCCAAGAGCCTGCCTCGACAGGGGATAACACTGAAGCTTTCTTT. It encodes CASSQEPASTGDNTEAFF.